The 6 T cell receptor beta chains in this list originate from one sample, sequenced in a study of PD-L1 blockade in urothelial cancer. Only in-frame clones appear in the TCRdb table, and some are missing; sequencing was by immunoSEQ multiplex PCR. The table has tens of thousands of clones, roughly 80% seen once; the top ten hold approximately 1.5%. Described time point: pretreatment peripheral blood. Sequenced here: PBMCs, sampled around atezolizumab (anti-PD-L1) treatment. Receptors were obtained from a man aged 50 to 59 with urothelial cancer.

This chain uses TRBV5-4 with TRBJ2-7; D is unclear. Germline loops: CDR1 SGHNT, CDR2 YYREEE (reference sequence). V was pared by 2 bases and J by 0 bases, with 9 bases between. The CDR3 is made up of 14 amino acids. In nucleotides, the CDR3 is TGTGCCAGCAGCTTCTACTTTAACTCCTACGAGCAGTACTTC. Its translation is CASSFYFNSYEQYF.

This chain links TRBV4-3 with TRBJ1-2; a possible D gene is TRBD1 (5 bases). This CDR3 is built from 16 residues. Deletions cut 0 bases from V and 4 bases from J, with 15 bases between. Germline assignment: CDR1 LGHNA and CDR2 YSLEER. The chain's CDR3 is CASSQEGSGIGYGYTF. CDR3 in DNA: TGCGCCAGCAGCCAAGAAGGTTCAGGGATTGGCTATGGCTACACCTTC.

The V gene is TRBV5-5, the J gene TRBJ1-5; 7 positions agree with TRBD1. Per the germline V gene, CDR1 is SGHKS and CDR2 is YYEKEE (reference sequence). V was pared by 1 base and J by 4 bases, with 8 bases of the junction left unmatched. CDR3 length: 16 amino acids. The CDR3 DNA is TGTGCCAGCAGCTTGTCTGGGACAGTCACAAATCAGCCCCAGCATTTT. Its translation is CASSLSGTVTNQPQHF.

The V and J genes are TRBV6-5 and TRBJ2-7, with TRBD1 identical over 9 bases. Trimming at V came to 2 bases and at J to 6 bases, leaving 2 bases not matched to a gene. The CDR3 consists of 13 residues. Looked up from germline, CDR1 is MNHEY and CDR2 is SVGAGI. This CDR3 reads CASSYRTGAEQYF. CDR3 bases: TGTGCCAGCAGTTACCGGACAGGGGCCGAGCAGTACTTC.

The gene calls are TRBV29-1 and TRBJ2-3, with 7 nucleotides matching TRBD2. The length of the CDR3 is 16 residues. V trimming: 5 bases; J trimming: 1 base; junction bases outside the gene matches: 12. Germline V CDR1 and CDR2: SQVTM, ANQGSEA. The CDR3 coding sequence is TGCAGCGTTTCATTCCCCGGGGGGTCACGCACAGATACGCAGTATTTT. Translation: CSVSFPGGSRTDTQYF.

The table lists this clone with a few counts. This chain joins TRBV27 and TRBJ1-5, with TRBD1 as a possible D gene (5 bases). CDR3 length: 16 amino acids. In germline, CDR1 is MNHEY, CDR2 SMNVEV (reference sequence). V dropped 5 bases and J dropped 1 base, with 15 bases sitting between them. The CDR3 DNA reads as TGTGCCAGCAGTCCGCTCAGTTCAGGGAGCAATCAGCCCCAGCATTTT. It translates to CASSPLSSGSNQPQHF.